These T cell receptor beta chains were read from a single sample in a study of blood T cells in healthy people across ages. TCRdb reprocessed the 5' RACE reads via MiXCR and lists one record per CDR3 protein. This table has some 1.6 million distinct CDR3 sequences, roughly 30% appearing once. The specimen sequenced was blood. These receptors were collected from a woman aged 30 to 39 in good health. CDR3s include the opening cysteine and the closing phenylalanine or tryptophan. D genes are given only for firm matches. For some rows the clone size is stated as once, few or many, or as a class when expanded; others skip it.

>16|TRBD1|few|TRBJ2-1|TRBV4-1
TGCGCCAGCAGCCAAGAGGGGGACAGGGGAATCAATGAGCAGTTCTTC
CASSQEGDRGINEQFF
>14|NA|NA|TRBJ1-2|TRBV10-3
TGTGCCATCAGGCCCTCGGGGAGGAACTATGGCTACACCTTC
CAIRPSGRNYGYTF
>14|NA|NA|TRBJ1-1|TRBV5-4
TGTGCCAGCAGCTTGGCCGGTCAAGTACCGGGGGCTTTCTTT
CASSLAGQVPGAFF
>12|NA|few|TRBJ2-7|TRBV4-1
TGCGCCAGCAGCCCGCATACCGGCGAGCAGTACTTC
CASSPHTGEQYF
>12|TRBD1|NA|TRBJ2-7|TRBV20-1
TGCAGTGCTACGGGACAGGGGTACGGGCAGTACTTC
CSATGQGYGQYF
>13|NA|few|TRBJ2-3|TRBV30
TGTGCCTGGACCCCCCTCGGCACAGATACGCAGTATTTT
CAWTPLGTDTQYF
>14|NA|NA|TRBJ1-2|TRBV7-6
TGTGCCAGCAGCATGACAGAAGCAGGGTATGGCTACACCTTC
CASSMTEAGYGYTF
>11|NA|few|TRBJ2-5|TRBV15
TGTGCCACCAGCAGAGAGGGAAGTACGTACTTC
CATSREGSTYF
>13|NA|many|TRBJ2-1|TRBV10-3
TGTGCCATCAGTCCGGGGGTCGGCAGGGAGCAGTTCTTC
CAISPGVGREQFF
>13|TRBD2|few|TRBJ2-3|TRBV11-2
TGTGCCAGCAGCCCCATAGTAGCGGGCGCGCAGTATTTT
CASSPIVAGAQYF
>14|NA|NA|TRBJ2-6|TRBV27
TGTGCCAGCAGTTTAGAGTTTGGGGCCAACGTCCTGACTTTC
CASSLEFGANVLTF
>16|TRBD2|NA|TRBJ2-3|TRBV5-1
TGCGCCAGCAGCTTCTGGCTAGCGGCCAGCACAGATACGCAGTATTTT
CASSFWLAASTDTQYF
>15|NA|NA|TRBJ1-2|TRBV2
TGTGCCAGCAGTGAAGCGCTTGGAGACAACTATGGCTACACCTTC
CASSEALGDNYGYTF
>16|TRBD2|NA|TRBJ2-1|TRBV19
TGTGCCAGTACTATGACTAGCGGGGGCACCTACAATGAGCAGTTCTTC
CASTMTSGGTYNEQFF
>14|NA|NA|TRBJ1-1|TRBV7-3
TGTGCCAGCAGCTTAAGCGGGAGGGCACGTGAAGCTTTCTTT
CASSLSGRAREAFF
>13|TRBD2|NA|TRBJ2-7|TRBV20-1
TGCAGTGCATGGACTAGTTGGTCCTACGAGCAGTACTTC
CSAWTSWSYEQYF
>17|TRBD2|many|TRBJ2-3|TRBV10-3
TGTGCCATCAGTGACTACGACGGGGGGGCGACTACAGATACGCAGTATTTT
CAISDYDGGATTDTQYF
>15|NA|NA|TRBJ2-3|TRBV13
TGTGCCAGCAGCCGAGGGGTAGCGAGCACAGATACGCAGTATTTT
CASSRGVASTDTQYF
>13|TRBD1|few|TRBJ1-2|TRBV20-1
TGCAGTGCTAGAAGGGGGCAGCGCTATGGCTACACCTTC
CSARRGQRYGYTF
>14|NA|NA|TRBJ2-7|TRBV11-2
TGTGCCAGCAGCTTCCACCGACGGGCCTACGAGCAGTACTTC
CASSFHRRAYEQYF
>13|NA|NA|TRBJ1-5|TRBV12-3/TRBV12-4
TGTGCCAGCAGTTTAAGGGAAAATCAGCCCCAGCATTTT
CASSLRENQPQHF
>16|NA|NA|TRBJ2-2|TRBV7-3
TGTGCCAGCAGCCCTCGGGCGCGTGAGAACACCGGGGAGCTGTTTTTT
CASSPRARENTGELFF
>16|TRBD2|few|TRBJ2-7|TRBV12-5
TGTGCTAGTGGTTTGGTAGGACTAGCGGATAACTACGAGCAGTACTTC
CASGLVGLADNYEQYF
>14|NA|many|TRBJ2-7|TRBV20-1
TGCAGTATAAACGGACGCCCTGGAGTCTACGAGCAGTACTTC
CSINGRPGVYEQYF
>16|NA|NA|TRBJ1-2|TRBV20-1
TGCAGTGCTAGAGATGACGGTGAAGGGTCCTCTCACGGCTACACCTTC
CSARDDGEGSSHGYTF
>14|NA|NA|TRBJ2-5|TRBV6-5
TGTGCCAGCAGTGCCGGGCTCGTAGGGGTGACCCAGTACTTC
CASSAGLVGVTQYF
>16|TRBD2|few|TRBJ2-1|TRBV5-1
TGCGCCAGCAGCCCCCTCGGGAGGGCCTCGTACAATGAGCAGTTCTTC
CASSPLGRASYNEQFF
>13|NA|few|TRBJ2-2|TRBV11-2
TGTGCCAGCAGCTTCGGCCAGGCCGGGGAGCTGTTTTTT
CASSFGQAGELFF
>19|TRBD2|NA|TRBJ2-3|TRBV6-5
TGTGCCAGCAGTTACTCGAGTCTAGCGGGGGGGCAAGTTGCAGATACGCAGTATTTT
CASSYSSLAGGQVADTQYF
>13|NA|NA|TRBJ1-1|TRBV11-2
TGTGCCAGCCGGACCTGGGCGAACACTGAAGCTTTCTTT
CASRTWANTEAFF
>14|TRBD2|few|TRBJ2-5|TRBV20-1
TGCAGTGCTAGAGCGACTAGCCCGGGATTGGAGCAGTACTTC
CSARATSPGLEQYF
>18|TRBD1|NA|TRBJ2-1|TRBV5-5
TGTGCCAGCGAAGGTGTAGGGGGACAGGGTTCATCCTACAATGAGCAGTTCTTC
CASEGVGGQGSSYNEQFF